Detailed here is one T cell receptor (beta chain). Its antigen is unidentified. The data stem from a study of T cell repertoires in cytomegalovirus infection. Study information: An indication of both CMV infection and matching HLA type came from public TCR beta signatures.

Overall study findings and caveats: Dominating the ex vivo response were TCR beta clonotypes that were CMV-specific and HLA-C-restricted. Public TCR beta family frequency separated CMV-and-HLA carriers, including in an independent cohort.

TCRdb reprocessed the reads via MiXCR and lists one record per CDR3 protein. The top ten hold roughly three quarters of the sample, which has 60,000 to 75,000 distinct CDR3 sequences, about 23% seen once. Sequencing input: PBMCs, sequenced either directly or after in vitro stimulation (not recorded which). The receptor's source is a human donor in good health (CMV status not recorded). Some clones in this sample may be carry-over from other donors' samples.

CDR3 nucleotides: TGTGCCAGCAGCAGGGGACTAGCGAACGAGCAGTACTTC. It specifies CASSRGLANEQYF. The chain recombines TRBV13 with TRBJ2-7; 10 bases are shared with TRBD2. The CDR3 consists of 13 residues. V lost 5 bases to trimming and J lost 5 bases; unmatched junction nucleotides: 3. Germline values: CDR1 PRHDT, CDR2 FYEKMQ (reference sequence).